This TCR beta chain was sequenced for a study of beta chain features in type 1 diabetes. The entirety of the isolated RNA underwent reverse transcription, so expressed TCRB transcripts were sequenced. TCRdb's copy holds only in-frame clones and misses some; the assay was immunoSEQ multiplex PCR. The repertoire consists of 120,000 to 150,000 clones, with roughly 53% occurring once and the leading ten covering 0.35% to 0.5%. This clone was counted only a few times. This CDR3 has 14 residues. Unmatched junction bases numbered 6, after V lost 4 bases and J lost 5 bases. Germline V gene sequence: CDR1 SQVTM, CDR2 ANQGSEA.

The chain combines TRBV29-1 with TRBJ2-2; TRBD1 matches at 8 bases. Sequencing input: Tregs from blood. This clonotype was sampled from a man aged 18 to 29 in good health. The CDR3 nucleotides read TGCAGCGTTGTGGACAGGGTATGGACCGGGGAGCTGTTTTTT. This sequence encodes CSVVDRVWTGELFF.